Described below is a single T cell receptor beta chain sequence and its context. The data originate from a study of T cell changes during pregnancy in multiple sclerosis. Assay used: immunoSEQ multiplex PCR; TCRdb lists only in-frame clones, some missing. The data contain around 50,000 clones, about 90% of them singletons. This clonotype was sampled from a female donor in good health, enrolled as a control in a pregnancy study. The sequencing used peripheral blood, collected after pregnancy.

The CDR3 DNA sequence: TGTGCCAGCAGTTGGGCTGGGGCCGTTGAGCAGTTCTTC. Its protein product is CASSWAGAVEQFF. The V gene is TRBV27, the J gene TRBJ2-1; D might be TRBD1 (5 bases). The germline V gene has CDR1 MNHEY and CDR2 SMNVEV (reference sequence). V dropped 4 bases and J dropped 9 bases, with 13 bases sitting between them. The CDR3 runs 13 residues.